One T cell receptor (beta chain) is described in this entry. TCRdb independently ran MiXCR on the 5' RACE reads; one entry per CDR3 protein. This table holds approximately 180,000 distinct CDR3 sequences, roughly 16% found once. The CDR3 length is 14 residues. Trimming took 5 bases from V and 1 from J, leaving 11 bases between them. Germline loops: CDR1 LNHNV, CDR2 YYDKDF (reference sequence). This sample was included in a study of T-cell memory formation after mild COVID-19. The receptor was isolated from an adult woman who had mild COVID-19 (a few samples of this study predate the infection). Cell type and time point are not known. Sequenced: PBMCs or a T cell subset sorted from them (not recorded which). The genes are TRBV15 and TRBJ2-5; D possibly corresponds to TRBD2 (5 bases). The DNA for the CDR3 is TGTGCCACCAGCCGAGGACTGATCCAAGAGACCCAGTACTTC. Translating it yields CATSRGLIQETQYF.